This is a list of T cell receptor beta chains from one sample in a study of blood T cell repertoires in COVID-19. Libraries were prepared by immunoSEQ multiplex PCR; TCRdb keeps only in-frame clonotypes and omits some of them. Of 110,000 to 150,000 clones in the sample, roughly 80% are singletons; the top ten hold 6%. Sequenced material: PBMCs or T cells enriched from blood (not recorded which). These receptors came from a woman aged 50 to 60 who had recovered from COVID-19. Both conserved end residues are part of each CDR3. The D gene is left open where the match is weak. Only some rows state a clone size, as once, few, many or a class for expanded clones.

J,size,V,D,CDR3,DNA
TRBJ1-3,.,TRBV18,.,CASSQSAGRGNTIYF,TGTGCCAGCTCACAATCGGCAGGTCGGGGAAACACCATATATTTT
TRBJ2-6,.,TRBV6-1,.,CASSEALSSGANVLTF,TGTGCCAGCAGTGAAGCGCTAAGCTCTGGGGCCAACGTCCTGACTTTC
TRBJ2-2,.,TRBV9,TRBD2,CASSDSLAGGENTGELFF,TGTGCCAGCAGCGACTCATTAGCGGGGGGCGAGAACACCGGGGAGCTGTTTTTT
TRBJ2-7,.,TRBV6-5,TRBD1,CASSPDRAYEQYF,TGTGCCAGCAGCCCGGACAGGGCCTACGAGCAGTACTTC
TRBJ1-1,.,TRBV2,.,CASSEFQGIGNTEAFF,TGTGCCAGCAGTGAATTTCAGGGGATAGGGAACACTGAAGCTTTCTTT
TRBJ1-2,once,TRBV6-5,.,CASSYSIVGAHYGYTF,TGTGCCAGCAGTTACTCGATTGTGGGGGCCCACTATGGCTACACCTTC
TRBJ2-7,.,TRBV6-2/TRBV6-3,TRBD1,CASSGQGHSYEQYF,TGTGCCAGCAGCGGACAGGGACACTCCTACGAGCAGTACTTC
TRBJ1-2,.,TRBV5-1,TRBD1,CASRGDRPNYGYTF,TGCGCCAGCAGGGGGGACAGGCCTAACTATGGCTACACCTTC
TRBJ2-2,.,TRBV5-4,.,CASSLPGANTGELFF,TGTGCCAGCAGCTTGCCGGGGGCGAACACCGGGGAGCTGTTTTTT
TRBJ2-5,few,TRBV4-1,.,CASSQIQVQETQYF,TGCGCCAGCAGCCAGATTCAGGTGCAAGAGACCCAGTACTTC
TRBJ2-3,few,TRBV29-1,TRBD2,CSVRTSGGSLGYF,TGCAGCGTCAGGACTAGCGGGGGCAGCCTAGGGTATTTT
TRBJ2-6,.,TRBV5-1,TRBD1,CASSWTGEANVLTF,TGCGCCAGCAGCTGGACAGGGGAGGCCAACGTCCTGACTTTC
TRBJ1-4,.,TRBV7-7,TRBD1,CASSSSRTGGGEKLFF,TGTGCCAGCAGCTCGTCCCGGACAGGGGGAGGTGAAAAACTGTTTTTT
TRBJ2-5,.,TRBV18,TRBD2,CASSPRSGEETQYF,TGTGCCAGCTCACCACGGAGCGGGGAAGAGACCCAGTACTTC
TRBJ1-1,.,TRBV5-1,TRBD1,CASSSDRVGVTNTEAFF,TGCGCCAGCAGCTCCGACAGGGTAGGGGTGACGAACACTGAAGCTTTCTTT
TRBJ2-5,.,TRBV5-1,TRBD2,CASSSLTSGEETQYF,TGCGCCAGCAGCTCATTGACTAGCGGGGAAGAGACCCAGTACTTC
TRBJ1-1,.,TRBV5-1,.,CASSLALGRPGGAFF,TGCGCCAGCAGCTTGGCCTTGGGCAGGCCGGGGGGAGCTTTCTTT
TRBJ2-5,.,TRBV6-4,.,CASSRQVGETQYF,TGTGCCAGCAGTCGACAGGTCGGGGAGACCCAGTACTTC
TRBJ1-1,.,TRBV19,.,CASRPDTGPVEAFF,TGTGCCAGTAGACCGGACACTGGGCCGGTTGAAGCTTTCTTT
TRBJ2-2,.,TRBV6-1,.,CASRQSSNTGELFF,TGTGCCAGCAGACAGTCCTCGAACACCGGGGAGCTGTTTTTT
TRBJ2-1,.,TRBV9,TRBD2,CASSAAGGPPGNEQFF,TGTGCCAGCAGCGCAGCGGGGGGCCCCCCAGGCAATGAGCAGTTCTTC
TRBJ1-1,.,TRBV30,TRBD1,CALYRGPNTEAFF,TGTGCCTTGTACAGGGGGCCGAACACTGAAGCTTTCTTT
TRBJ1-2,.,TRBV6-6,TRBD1,CASSTGTANYGYTF,TGTGCCAGCAGTACCGGGACAGCTAACTATGGCTACACCTTC
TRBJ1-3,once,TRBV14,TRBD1,CASSQLGQGISGNTIYF,TGTGCCAGCAGCCAGTTGGGACAGGGGATCTCTGGAAACACCATATATTTT
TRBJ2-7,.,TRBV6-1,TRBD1,CASSEGEGTGPAEQYF,TGTGCCAGCAGTGAAGGGGAGGGGACAGGGCCGGCAGAGCAGTACTTC
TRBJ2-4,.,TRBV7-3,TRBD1,CASSSMGGQGYQLAKNIQYF,TGTGCCAGCAGCTCGATGGGGGGACAGGGATACCAACTAGCCAAAAACATTCAGTACTTC
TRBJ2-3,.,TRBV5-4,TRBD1,CASSGRGSTDTQYF,TGTGCCAGCAGCGGCAGGGGGAGCACAGATACGCAGTATTTT